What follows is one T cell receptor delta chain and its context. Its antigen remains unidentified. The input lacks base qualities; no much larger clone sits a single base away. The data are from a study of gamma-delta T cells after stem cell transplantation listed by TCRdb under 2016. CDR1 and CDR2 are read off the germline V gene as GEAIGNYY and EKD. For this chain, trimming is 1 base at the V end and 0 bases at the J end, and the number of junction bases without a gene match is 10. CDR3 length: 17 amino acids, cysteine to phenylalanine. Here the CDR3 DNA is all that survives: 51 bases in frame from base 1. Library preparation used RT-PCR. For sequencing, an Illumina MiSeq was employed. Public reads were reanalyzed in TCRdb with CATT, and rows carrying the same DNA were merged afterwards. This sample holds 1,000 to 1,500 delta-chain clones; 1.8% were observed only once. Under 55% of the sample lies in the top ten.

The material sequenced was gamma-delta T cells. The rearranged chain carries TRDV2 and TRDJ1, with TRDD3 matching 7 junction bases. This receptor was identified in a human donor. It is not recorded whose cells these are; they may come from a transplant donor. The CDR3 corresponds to CACDTMGAGGYTDKLIF. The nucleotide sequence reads TGTGCCTGTGACACGATGGGAGCTGGGGGCTACACCGATAAACTCATCTTT.